Detailed here is one TCR beta chain. Antigen unknown. These data come from a study of regulatory T cells in long-lasting Graves disease. Findings of the study overall: The number of shared public clonotypes was higher in persistent patients (more than 2,500) than new patients (just over 950). Small sample size may have lowered accuracy. Persistent cases favored TRBV28, TRBJ1-2 and TRBJ2-5.

This CDR3 has 14 amino acids. The junction had 6 bases not matched to a gene; V was cut back by 2 bases and J by 6 bases. Germline loops: CDR1 SGHTA, CDR2 FQGTGA. Time point meaning: persistent/refractory GD, antithyroid drugs over 5 years with positive TRAb. The TCR library was made from RNA extracted from PBMCs. Criteria from the American Thyroid Association guidelines were applied to diagnose Graves' disease. iRepertoire HTBI primers and Arm-PCR of CDR3 regions built TCR beta libraries. From the multiplex PCR reads, TCRdb called clonotypes with MiXCR, one entry per CDR3 protein. The table has 650,000 to 700,000 distinct CDR3 sequences, approximately 31% seen once.

The V call is TRBV7-3, the J call TRBJ1-1, with 7 bases identical to TRBD1. This receptor was obtained from a female donor with Graves disease. The source material was peripheral blood mononuclear cells (PBMCs), sampled when the disease was refractory, from a patient treated with antithyroid drugs. The CDR3 loop is CASSLQTGSAEAFF. CDR3 sequence (DNA): TGTGCCAGCAGCTTACAGACAGGGAGCGCTGAAGCTTTCTTT.